These 9 T cell receptor beta chains were all obtained from the same sample, sequenced in a study of hypomethylating agent response in myelodysplastic syndrome. Generated by immunoSEQ multiplex PCR, the TCRdb table keeps only in-frame clones and is missing some. In the table there are nearly 4,000 clones, 85% to 90% of which are singletons. The sample was bone marrow, taken before or after starting hypomethylating agent treatment for myelodysplastic syndrome (not recorded which). Every receptor here comes from a human donor with myelodysplastic syndrome.

The V call is TRBV30, the J call TRBJ2-2; TRBD2 agrees at 9 bases. CDR1 is GTSNPN, CDR2 SVGIG, per germline (reference sequence). The CDR3 sequence is 15 residues long. V lost 1 base to trimming and J lost 5 bases; unmatched junction nucleotides: 5. For the CDR3, the DNA is TGTGCCTGGAGTGACCTAGCGGGATTTACCGGGGAGCTGTTTTTT. Its protein is CAWSDLAGFTGELFF.

The chain combines TRBV10-3 with TRBJ2-2; 13 nucleotides line up with TRBD2. J lost 5 bases, V lost 6 bases, and 3 bases had no gene match. Germline V lookup: CDR1 ENHRY, CDR2 SYGVKD. The CDR3 consists of 15 residues. The CDR3 loop reads CAISPGLAGTGELFF. The DNA for the CDR3 is TGTGCCATCAGCCCGGGACTAGCGGGGACCGGGGAGCTGTTTTTT.

The V gene is TRBV11-2, the J gene TRBJ1-6, with 9 nucleotides matching TRBD1. The trim removed 7 bases at V and 10 bases at J, leaving 8 bases unmatched. Per germline, CDR1 SGHAT and CDR2 FQNNGV. This CDR3 comprises 14 residues. This CDR3 is CASTFTGGGSPLHF. CDR3 nucleotide sequence: TGTGCCAGCACCTTTACAGGGGGCGGATCACCCCTCCACTTT.

Only one count was recorded for this clone. CDR3 DNA sequence: TGTGCCACCAGCAGTTCCCGGAATCGGCAGTTCTTC. Translation gives CATSSSRNRQFF. The V and J genes are TRBV15 and TRBJ2-1, with D unresolved. Germline CDR1 LNHNV, CDR2 YYDKDF (reference sequence). Deletions cut 3 bases from V and 12 bases from J, with 12 bases between. The length of the CDR3 is 12 residues.

J is TRBJ2-1 and V is TRBV6-6; 12 bases are shared with TRBD2. The CDR3 runs to 16 residues. Trimming cost V 2 bases and J 3 bases; bases outside gene matches: 2. Germline CDR1 and CDR2: MNHNY and SVGAGI (reference sequence). The chain's CDR3 is CASSYPGLAGYNEQFF. CDR3 DNA sequence: TGTGCCAGCAGTTACCCGGGACTAGCGGGCTACAATGAGCAGTTCTTC.

The chain recombines TRBV5-6 with TRBJ2-7; 7 bases match TRBD1. This CDR3 has 17 amino acids. The J segment lost 3 bases and the V segment lost 4 bases, leaving 16 bases of the junction unmatched. Germline lookup yields CDR1 SGHDT and CDR2 YYEEEE. The CDR3 DNA reads as TGTGCCAGCAGCCTCCTCGCCGGGACAGTATTATACTACGAGCAGTACTTC. Encoded protein: CASSLLAGTVLYYEQYF. Full variable domain (remainder filled in from reference TRBV5-6 and TRBJ2-7): DAGVTQSPTHLIKTRGQQVTLRCSPKSGHDTVSWYQQALGQGPQFIFQYYEEEERQRGNFPDRFSGHQFPNYSSELNVNALLLGDSALYLCASSLLAGTVLYYEQYFGPGTRLTVT.

This clone was observed a few times. CDR3 sequence reads: CASSLGIDPYEQYF. In DNA form, the CDR3 reads TGTGCCAGCAGCTTAGGAATCGACCCCTACGAGCAGTACTTC. This chain uses TRBV7-8 with TRBJ2-7, with D unclear. This CDR3 has 14 amino acids. Germline assignment: CDR1 SGHVS and CDR2 FQNEAQ. The ends were cut back, 1 base at V and 2 bases at J, with 9 bases in the middle.

The chain is built from TRBV27 and TRBJ2-7; 10 bases line up with TRBD2. This CDR3 is built from 17 residues. CDR1 and CDR2 (germline): MNHEY, SMNVEV (reference sequence). Trimming removed 0 bases from V and 0 bases from J; junction bases left unmatched: 5. CDR3 coding DNA: TGTGCCAGCAGTTTATCGAGGACTAGCGGATACTCCTACGAGCAGTACTTC. Protein: CASSLSRTSGYSYEQYF.

As DNA, the CDR3 is TGTGCCAGCAGTTTACTGGGCCCCCCCCACAATGAGCAGTTCTTC. Its protein is CASSLLGPPHNEQFF. This sequence joins TRBV28 and TRBJ2-1; no reliable D call. V was trimmed by 2 bases and J by 5 bases, leaving 13 bases between them. Germline assignment: CDR1 MDHEN and CDR2 SYDVKM. The CDR3 consists of 15 residues.